The 26 T cell receptor beta chains presented below share a single source sample, sequenced in a study of graft-versus-host responses after intestinal transplantation. No antigen has been assigned to these receptors. This table comes from immunoSEQ multiplex PCR, and its TCRdb copy is limited to in-frame clones, with some not included. The sample carries tens of thousands of clones, more than 85% recorded once. This specimen consisted of unstimulated CD8+ T cells sorted from spleen or lymph node cells, obtained before transplant. The receptors come from a human donor who was the organ donor for an intestinal transplant.

V usage is TRBV13 and J usage is TRBJ1-2; 9 nucleotides line up with TRBD1. V was clipped by 4 bases and J by 6 bases; unmatched bases: 3. The germline V gene encodes CDR1 PRHDT and CDR2 FYEKMQ (reference sequence). The CDR3 length is 13 residues. DNA of the CDR3: TGTGCCAGCAGCTCGGGACAGGGTGATGGCTACACCTTC. Translating gives CASSSGQGDGYTF.

This CDR3 reads CASSQDPPTSGHSYEQYF. Written as DNA, the CDR3 is TGCGCCAGCAGCCAAGACCCGCCGACTAGCGGGCACTCCTACGAGCAGTACTTC. The rearrangement joins TRBV4-3 to TRBJ2-7, with TRBD2 matching over 10 bases. Germline values: CDR1 LGHNA, CDR2 YSLEER. The V segment lost 0 bases and the J segment 0 bases; nucleotides outside the gene matches: 8. The CDR3 is 18 residues long.

The chain carries TRBV9 and TRBJ1-3; D ambiguous. With 4 bases removed from V and 2 bases from J, the gap between germline ends came to 16 bases. This CDR3 region has 16 residues. Germline loops: CDR1 SGDLS, CDR2 YYNGEE. The DNA for the CDR3 is TGTGCCAGCAGCCCAAGACGGGCCAGTCCTGGAAACACCATATATTTT. This gives the protein CASSPRRASPGNTIYF.

This rearrangement joins TRBV27 to TRBJ2-7; the match to TRBD2 covers 7 bases. CDR3 length equals 12 residues. The V gene end was trimmed by 6 bases and the J gene end by 2 bases; junction bases not matched to a gene: 1. From germline, CDR1 is MNHEY and CDR2 SMNVEV (reference sequence). The CDR3 is CASRGLTYEQYF. The DNA for the CDR3 is TGTGCCAGCAGGGGACTAACCTACGAGCAGTACTTC.

The chain combines TRBV19 with TRBJ2-3; 8 bases fit TRBD2. The CDR3 is 16 residues long. Trimming at V came to 3 bases and at J to 3 bases, leaving 8 bases not matched to a gene. CDR1 is LNHDA and CDR2 is SQIVND in the germline V gene (reference sequence). DNA of the CDR3: TGTGCCAGTAGTATCGGGGGGCTAGCGGGTACAGATACGCAGTATTTT. It specifies CASSIGGLAGTDTQYF.

This chain joins TRBV27 and TRBJ2-5; D remains ambiguous. The J call may be mistaken, given a closer DNA end match to TRBJ2-7. Germline V CDR1 and CDR2: MNHEY, SMNVEV (reference sequence). The CDR3 contains 15 residues. The CDR3 coding sequence is TGTGCCAGCAGTTTACGAGGTGGAGCCTATTACGAGCAGTACTTC. As protein: CASSLRGGAYYEQYF.

The rearrangement links TRBV9 to TRBJ2-5; D is unresolved. V lost 3 bases and J lost 5, with 11 bases in between. The CDR3 is 13 residues long. Germline lookup yields CDR1 SGDLS and CDR2 YYNGEE. For the CDR3, the DNA is TGTGCCAGCAGCGGGCAAGGGATCGAGACCCAGTACTTC. This codes for CASSGQGIETQYF.

The V and J genes are TRBV5-6 and TRBJ2-7; TRBD1 is a possible D gene (5 bases). The germline V and J ends were trimmed by 6 bases and 1 base, with 14 bases remaining between them. The germline V gene encodes CDR1 SGHDT and CDR2 YYEEEE. The CDR3 is 14 residues long. The chain's CDR3 is CASTQGAGSYEQYF. CDR3 nucleotide sequence: TGTGCCAGCACCCAAGGGGCTGGATCCTACGAGCAGTACTTC.

The V and J genes are TRBV28 and TRBJ2-1; 8 bases fit TRBD2. V dropped 6 bases and J dropped 6; count of bases not matched to a gene: 7. The V gene's germline CDR1 is MDHEN and CDR2 SYDVKM. There are 14 residues in the CDR3. The CDR3 sequence is CASSTRLATNEQFF. Here the CDR3 DNA reads TGTGCCAGCAGCACTCGACTAGCGACCAATGAGCAGTTCTTC.

CDR3 sequence reads: CASRPPPPRELHEQYF. The DNA of the CDR3 is TGTGCCAGCAGACCACCCCCCCCGCGGGAGCTCCACGAGCAGTACTTC. The chain links TRBV21-1 to TRBJ2-7; the D call in the table, TRBD2, was not verified against the DNA. TRBV21-1 is shown as a pseudogene. There are 16 residues in the CDR3.

V gene TRBV28 combines with J gene TRBJ1-1, with D possibly TRBD1 on 5 matching bases. The CDR3 is 12 residues long. V shed 6 bases and J shed 5 bases, with 10 bases lying between them. Germline V gene lookup returns CDR1 MDHEN and CDR2 SYDVKM. CDR3 DNA sequence: TGTGCCAGCAGGCATAGGGGTACTGAAGCTTTCTTT. As protein: CASRHRGTEAFF.

The rearrangement joins TRBV4-3 to TRBJ2-7; no reliable D call. This CDR3 has 15 amino acids. The ends were cut back, 0 bases at V and 0 bases at J, with 9 bases in the middle. CDR1 LGHNA and CDR2 YSLEER come from the germline V gene. The CDR3 DNA reads as TGCGCCAGCAGCCAAGATCTGGCGACCTCCTACGAGCAGTACTTC. Protein sequence: CASSQDLATSYEQYF.

J is TRBJ2-7 and V is TRBV7-6, with 7 positions matching TRBD1. Germline V gene data show CDR1 as SGHVS and CDR2 as FNYEAQ. This CDR3 has 12 residues. V was pared by 6 bases and J by 3 bases, with 2 bases of the junction left unmatched. The CDR3 protein is CASRGDSYEQYF. The CDR3 coding sequence is TGTGCCAGCAGAGGGGACAGCTACGAGCAGTACTTC.

The chain is built from TRBV7-9 and TRBJ2-7, with a tentative D call TRBD2 (6 bases). Between the trimmed V and J ends, which lost 6 bases and 1 base, there was a span of 16 bases. Germline lookup yields CDR1 SEHNR and CDR2 FQNEAQ (reference sequence). The CDR3 sequence is 15 residues long. This CDR3 reads CASRSNRDSSYEQYF. The DNA for the CDR3 is TGTGCCAGCAGGTCTAACCGGGACTCTTCCTACGAGCAGTACTTC.

The J gene is TRBJ2-1, the V gene TRBV29-1, with D possibly being TRBD1 (6 bases). The CDR3 covers 13 residues. V was shortened by 6 bases and J by 7 bases, with 16 bases between the two germline ends. Germline V CDR1 and CDR2: SQVTM, ANQGSEA. Here the CDR3 reads CSVARGRGNEQFF. CDR3 nucleotide sequence: TGCAGCGTAGCCAGGGGAAGGGGAAATGAGCAGTTCTTC.

V is TRBV2 and J is TRBJ2-5, with TRBD2 identical over 12 bases. Per germline, CDR1 SNHLY and CDR2 FYNNEI. Trimming took 7 bases from V and 1 from J; bases not matched to a gene: 4. This CDR3 is 15 amino acids long. In DNA, the CDR3 is TGTGCCAGCATCTGGACTAGCGGGATCCAAGAGACCCAGTACTTC. Amino acid sequence: CASIWTSGIQETQYF. Drawing the rest from reference TRBV2 and TRBJ2-5, the complete variable domain is EPEVTQTPSHQVTQMGQEVILRCVPISNHLYFYWYRQILGQKVEFLVSFYNNEISEKSEIFDDQFSVERPDGSNFTLKIRSTKLEDSAMYFCASIWTSGIQETQYFGPGTRLLVL.

The chain couples TRBV4-2 to TRBJ2-1; D is possibly TRBD2 (7 bases). V was pared by 0 bases and J by 9 bases, with 21 bases between. The CDR3 consists of 17 residues. Germline CDR1 reads LGHNA; CDR2 reads YNFKEQ. CDR3: CASSQDPTSRRGGEQFF. The CDR3 nucleotides read TGTGCCAGCAGCCAAGACCCTACTAGCAGGAGGGGGGGTGAGCAGTTCTTC.

This clone was observed a single time. The chain has TRBV25-1 and TRBJ2-7; D uncertain. The CDR3 loop spans 15 amino acids. V was trimmed by 2 bases and J by 3 bases, leaving 14 bases between them. Germline V lookup: CDR1 MGHDK, CDR2 SYGVNS. The CDR3 region has the DNA TGTGCCAGCAGTGAAAGTCCCCTACTGTTCTACGAGCAGTACTTC. As protein: CASSESPLLFYEQYF.

The J gene is TRBJ2-7, the V gene TRBV27, with D hard to call. There are 11 residues in the CDR3. Between the trimmed V and J ends, which lost 3 bases and 3 bases, there was a span of 3 bases. CDR1 and CDR2 (germline): MNHEY, SMNVEV (reference sequence). CDR3 nucleotide sequence: TGTGCCAGCAGTTTCGACTACGAGCAGTACTTC. It specifies CASSFDYEQYF.

The chain combines TRBV9 with TRBJ2-2, with 8 bases aligning to TRBD2. This CDR3 is 17 amino acids long. Germline CDR1 is SGDLS and CDR2 is YYNGEE. V dropped 1 base and J dropped 5; count of bases not matched to a gene: 10. The CDR3 loop is CASSVRGAGGTTGELFF. The DNA of the CDR3 is TGTGCCAGCAGCGTAAGGGGGGCGGGAGGCACTACCGGGGAGCTGTTTTTT.

V and J are TRBV12-2 and TRBJ1-1; the table calls TRBD1, which could not be checked here. TRBV12-2 is flagged as a pseudogene. This CDR3 comprises 15 residues. The CDR3 DNA is TGTGCAAGTCGCTCGGTCAGGGCAGACCTATTTGAAGCTTTCTTT. Translated: CASRSVRADLFEAFF.

This clone has only one observation. This chain uses TRBV7-9 with TRBJ2-7, with a weak D call TRBD1 (7 bases). Germline assignment: CDR1 SEHNR and CDR2 FQNEAQ (reference sequence). V was shortened by 6 bases and J by 2 bases, with 20 bases between the two germline ends. The CDR3 covers 16 residues. As DNA, the CDR3 is TGTGCCAGCAGAAAGGGGGCTAGCGACTACCCCTACGAGCAGTACTTC. Protein product: CASRKGASDYPYEQYF.

The J gene is TRBJ2-1, the V gene TRBV29-1, with D tentatively TRBD1 or TRBD2 (6 bases each). Trimming left V 5 bases short and J 1 base short, with 12 bases between. This CDR3 is 14 amino acids long. CDR1 is SQVTM and CDR2 is ANQGSEA in the germline V gene. This chain's CDR3 is CSVSKGGSYNEQFF. In DNA form, the CDR3 reads TGCAGCGTTTCCAAAGGGGGGTCCTACAATGAGCAGTTCTTC.

The V and J genes are TRBV4-3 and TRBJ1-3; a possible D gene is TRBD1 (5 bases). V was cut by 0 bases and J by 2 bases, with 20 bases left in between. There are 19 residues in the CDR3. Germline CDR1 LGHNA, CDR2 YSLEER. The CDR3 region is CASSQDWGTRVPPGNTIYF. The DNA of the CDR3 is TGCGCCAGCAGCCAAGATTGGGGGACGAGGGTCCCTCCTGGAAACACCATATATTTT.

This chain joins TRBV7-9 and TRBJ2-3; weak D call: TRBD1 (6 bases). V was trimmed by 5 bases and J by 2 bases, leaving 14 bases between them. CDR3 length: 15 residues. Germline V gene lookup returns CDR1 SEHNR and CDR2 FQNEAQ (reference sequence). As DNA, the CDR3 is TGTGCCAGCAGCCGTACCTGGACAGACACAGATACGCAGTATTTT. Its translation is CASSRTWTDTDTQYF.

The rearrangement uses TRBV27 and TRBJ1-4; perhaps TRBD1 as D (5 bases). V lost 5 bases and J 5 bases, leaving 12 bases between the germline ends. In germline, CDR1 is MNHEY, CDR2 SMNVEV (reference sequence). The CDR3 contains 14 residues. The CDR3 DNA reads TGTGCCAGCAGTCTCCGGGGCTTAAATGAAAAACTGTTTTTT. Translated, it gives CASSLRGLNEKLFF.